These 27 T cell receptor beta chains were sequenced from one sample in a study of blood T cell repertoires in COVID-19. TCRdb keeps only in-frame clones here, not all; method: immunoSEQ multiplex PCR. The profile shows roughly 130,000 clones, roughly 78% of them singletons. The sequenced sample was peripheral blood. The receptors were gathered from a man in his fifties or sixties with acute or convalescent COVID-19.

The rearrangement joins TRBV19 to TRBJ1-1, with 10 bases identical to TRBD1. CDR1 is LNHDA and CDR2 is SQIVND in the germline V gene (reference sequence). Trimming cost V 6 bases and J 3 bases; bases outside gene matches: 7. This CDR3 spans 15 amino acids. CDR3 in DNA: TGTGCCAGTAGGACAGGGGGCGCGTCGGACACTGAAGCTTTCTTT. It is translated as CASRTGGASDTEAFF.

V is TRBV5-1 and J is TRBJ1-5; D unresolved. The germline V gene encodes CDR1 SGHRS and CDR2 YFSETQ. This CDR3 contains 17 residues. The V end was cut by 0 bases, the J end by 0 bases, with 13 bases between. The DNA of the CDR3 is TGCGCCAGCAGCTTGGAAGCGCGCGGTTATAGCAATCAGCCCCAGCATTTT. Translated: CASSLEARGYSNQPQHF. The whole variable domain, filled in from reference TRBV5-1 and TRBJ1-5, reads KAGVTQTPRYLIKTRGQQVTLSCSPISGHRSVSWYQQTPGQGLQFLFEYFSETQRNKGNFPGRFSGRQFSNSRSEMNVSTLELGDSALYLCASSLEARGYSNQPQHFGDGTRLSIL.

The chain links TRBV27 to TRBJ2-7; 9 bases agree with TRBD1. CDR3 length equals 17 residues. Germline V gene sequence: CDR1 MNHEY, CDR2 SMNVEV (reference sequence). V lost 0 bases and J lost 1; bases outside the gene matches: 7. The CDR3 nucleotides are TGTGCCAGCAGTTTATCGGTATCCGGGACAGGGTCCTACGAGCAGTACTTC. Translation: CASSLSVSGTGSYEQYF.

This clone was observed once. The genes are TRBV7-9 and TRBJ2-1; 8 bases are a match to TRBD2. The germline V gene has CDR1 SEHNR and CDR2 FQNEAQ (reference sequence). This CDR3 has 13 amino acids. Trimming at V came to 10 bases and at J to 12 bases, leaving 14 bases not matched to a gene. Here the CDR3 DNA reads TGTGCCACAAGAACACTGAGCGGGAGCTGGCAGTTCTTC. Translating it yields CATRTLSGSWQFF.

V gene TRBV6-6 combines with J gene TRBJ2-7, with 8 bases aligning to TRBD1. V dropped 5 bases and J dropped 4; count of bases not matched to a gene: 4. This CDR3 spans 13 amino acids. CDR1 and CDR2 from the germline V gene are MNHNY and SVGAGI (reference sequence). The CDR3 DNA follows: TGTGCCAGCAGTCCCGACAGGGGTTACGAGCAGTACTTC. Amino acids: CASSPDRGYEQYF.

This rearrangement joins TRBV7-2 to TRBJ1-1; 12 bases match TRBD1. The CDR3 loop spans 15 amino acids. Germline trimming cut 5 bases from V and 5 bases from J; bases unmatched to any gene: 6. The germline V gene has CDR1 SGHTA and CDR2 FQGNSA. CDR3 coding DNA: TGTGCCAGCAGCGCCCGGGACAGGGGGCGGACTGAAGCTTTCTTT. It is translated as CASSARDRGRTEAFF.

The CDR3, as DNA: TGTGCCAGCAGCTTGGACAGGGGGCCCGCAACTAATGAAAAACTGTTTTTT. Amino acids: CASSLDRGPATNEKLFF. The rearrangement uses TRBV5-4 and TRBJ1-4, with 9 bases matching TRBD1. The CDR3 covers 17 residues. V dropped 0 bases and J dropped 0; count of bases not matched to a gene: 3. Per germline, CDR1 SGHNT and CDR2 YYREEE (reference sequence).

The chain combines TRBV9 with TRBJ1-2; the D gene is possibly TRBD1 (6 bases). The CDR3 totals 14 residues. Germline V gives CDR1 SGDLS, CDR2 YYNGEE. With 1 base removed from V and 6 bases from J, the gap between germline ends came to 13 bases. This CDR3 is CASSVTWDTNGYTF. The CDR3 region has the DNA TGTGCCAGCAGCGTAACTTGGGACACTAATGGCTACACCTTC.

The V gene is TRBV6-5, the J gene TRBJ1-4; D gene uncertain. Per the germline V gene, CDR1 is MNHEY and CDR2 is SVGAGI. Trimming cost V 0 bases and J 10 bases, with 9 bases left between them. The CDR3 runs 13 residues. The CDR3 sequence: CASSYSSGGKLFF. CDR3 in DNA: TGTGCCAGCAGTTACTCGTCAGGTGGAAAACTGTTTTTT.

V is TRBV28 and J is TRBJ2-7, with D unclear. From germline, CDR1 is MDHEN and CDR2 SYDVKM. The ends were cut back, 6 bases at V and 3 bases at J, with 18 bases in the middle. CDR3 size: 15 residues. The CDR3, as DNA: TGTGCCAGCAGCTTTAGTGAGATGGTTCGCTACGAGCAGTACTTC. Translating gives CASSFSEMVRYEQYF.

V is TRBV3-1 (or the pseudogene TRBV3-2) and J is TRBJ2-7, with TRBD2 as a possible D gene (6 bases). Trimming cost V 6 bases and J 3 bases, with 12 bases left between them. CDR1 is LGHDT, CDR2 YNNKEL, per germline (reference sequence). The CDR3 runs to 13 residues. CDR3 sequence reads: CASRRRGGYEQYF. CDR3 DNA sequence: TGTGCCAGCAGGAGGAGGGGAGGCTACGAGCAGTACTTC.

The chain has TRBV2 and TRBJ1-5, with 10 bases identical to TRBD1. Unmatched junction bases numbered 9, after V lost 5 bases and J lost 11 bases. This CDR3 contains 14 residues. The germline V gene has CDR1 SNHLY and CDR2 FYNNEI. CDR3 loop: CASSTGQGDEAQHF. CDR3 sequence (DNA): TGTGCCAGCAGTACAGGACAGGGGGATGAAGCCCAGCATTTT.

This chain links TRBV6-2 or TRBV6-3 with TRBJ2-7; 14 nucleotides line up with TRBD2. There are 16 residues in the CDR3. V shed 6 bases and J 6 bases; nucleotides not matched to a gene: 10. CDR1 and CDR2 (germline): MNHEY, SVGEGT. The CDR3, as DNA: TGTGCCAGCAGCCTTATCGGACTAGCGGGAGGCGCCGAGCAGTACTTC. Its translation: CASSLIGLAGGAEQYF.

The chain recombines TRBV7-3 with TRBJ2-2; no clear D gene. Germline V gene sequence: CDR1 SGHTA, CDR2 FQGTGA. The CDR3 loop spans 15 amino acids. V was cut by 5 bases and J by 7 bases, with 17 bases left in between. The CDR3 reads CASSPEQNGFGELFF. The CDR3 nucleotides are TGTGCCAGCAGCCCCGAGCAAAACGGTTTCGGGGAGCTGTTTTTT. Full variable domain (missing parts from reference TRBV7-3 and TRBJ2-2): GAGVSQTPSNKVTEKGKYVELRCDPISGHTALYWYRQSLGQGPEFLIYFQGTGAADDSGLPNDRFFAVRPEGSVSTLKIQRTERGDSAVYLCASSPEQNGFGELFFGEGSRLTVL.

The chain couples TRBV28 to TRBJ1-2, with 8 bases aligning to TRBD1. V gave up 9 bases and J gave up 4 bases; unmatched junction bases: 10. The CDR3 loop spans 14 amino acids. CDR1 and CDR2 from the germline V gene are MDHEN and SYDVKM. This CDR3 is CASSRTGTAYGYTF. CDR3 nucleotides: TGTGCCAGTAGTAGGACAGGGACTGCCTATGGCTACACCTTC.

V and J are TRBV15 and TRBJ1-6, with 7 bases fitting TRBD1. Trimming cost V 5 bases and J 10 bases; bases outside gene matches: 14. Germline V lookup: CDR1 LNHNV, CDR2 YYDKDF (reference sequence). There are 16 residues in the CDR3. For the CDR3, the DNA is TGTGCCACCAGCCCTGACAGGGATGCCCGAGGATCACCCCTCCACTTT. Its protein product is CATSPDRDARGSPLHF. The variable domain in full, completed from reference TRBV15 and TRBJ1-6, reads DAMVIQNPRYQVTQFGKPVTLSCSQTLNHNVMYWYQQKSSQAPKLLFHYYDKDFNNEADTPDNFQSRRPNTSFCFLDIRSPGLGDTAMYLCATSPDRDARGSPLHFGNGTRLTVT.

The DNA for the CDR3 is TGTGCCAGCAGTTTCCTTGGTCGGGACACCATATATTTT. As protein: CASSFLGRDTIYF. V usage is TRBV28 and J usage is TRBJ1-3; D not certain. There are 13 residues in the CDR3. The germline gives CDR1 MDHEN, CDR2 SYDVKM. V dropped 3 bases and J dropped 8 bases, with 11 bases sitting between them. Looking up the rest from reference TRBV28 and TRBJ1-3 gives the full variable domain: DVKVTQSSRYLVKRTGEKVFLECVQDMDHENMFWYRQDPGLGLRLIYFSYDVKMKEKGDIPEGYSVSREKKERFSLILESASTNQTSMYLCASSFLGRDTIYFGEGSWLTVV.

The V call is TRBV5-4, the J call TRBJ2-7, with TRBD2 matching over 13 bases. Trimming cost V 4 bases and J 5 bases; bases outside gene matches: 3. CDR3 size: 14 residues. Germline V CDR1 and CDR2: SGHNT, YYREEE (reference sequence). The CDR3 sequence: CASSIGLAGDEQYF. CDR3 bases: TGTGCCAGCAGCATCGGACTAGCGGGAGACGAGCAGTACTTC.

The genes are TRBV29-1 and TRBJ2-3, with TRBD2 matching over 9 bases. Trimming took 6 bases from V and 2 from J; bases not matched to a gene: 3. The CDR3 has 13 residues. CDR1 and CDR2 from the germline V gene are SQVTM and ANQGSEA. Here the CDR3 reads CSVLAGNTDTQYF. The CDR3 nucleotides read TGCAGCGTCCTAGCGGGGAACACAGATACGCAGTATTTT.

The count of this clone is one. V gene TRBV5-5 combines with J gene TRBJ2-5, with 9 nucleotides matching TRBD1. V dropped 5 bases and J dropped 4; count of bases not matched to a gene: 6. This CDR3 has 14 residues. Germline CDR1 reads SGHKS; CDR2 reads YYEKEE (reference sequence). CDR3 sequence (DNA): TGTGCCAGCAGAGGACAGGGGAGTGGAGAGACCCAGTACTTC. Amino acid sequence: CASRGQGSGETQYF.

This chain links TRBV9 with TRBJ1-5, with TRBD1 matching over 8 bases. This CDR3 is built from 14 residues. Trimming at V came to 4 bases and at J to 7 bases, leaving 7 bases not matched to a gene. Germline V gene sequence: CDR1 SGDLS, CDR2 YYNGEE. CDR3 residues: CASSKGQVDQPQHF. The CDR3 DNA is TGTGCCAGCAGCAAGGGACAGGTGGACCAGCCCCAGCATTTT.

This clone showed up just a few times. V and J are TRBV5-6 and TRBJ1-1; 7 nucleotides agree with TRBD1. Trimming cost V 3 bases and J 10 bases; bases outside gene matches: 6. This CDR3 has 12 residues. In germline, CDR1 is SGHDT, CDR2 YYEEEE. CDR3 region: CASSSYRGTAFF. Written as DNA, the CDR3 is TGTGCCAGCAGCTCCTACAGGGGAACAGCTTTCTTT.

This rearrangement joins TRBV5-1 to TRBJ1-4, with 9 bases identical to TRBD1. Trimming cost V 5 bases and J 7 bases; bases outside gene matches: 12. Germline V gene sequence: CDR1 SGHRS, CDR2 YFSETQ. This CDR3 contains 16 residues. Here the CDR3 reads CASRLTGGTGGEKLFF. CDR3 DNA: TGCGCCAGCAGACTCACAGGGGGCACCGGGGGTGAAAAACTGTTTTTT.

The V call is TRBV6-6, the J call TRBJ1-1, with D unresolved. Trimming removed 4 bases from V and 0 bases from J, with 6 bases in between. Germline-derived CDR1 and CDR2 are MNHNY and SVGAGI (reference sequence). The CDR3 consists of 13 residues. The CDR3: CASSSVLNTEAFF. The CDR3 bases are TGTGCCAGCAGTTCTGTGTTGAACACTGAAGCTTTCTTT.

The CDR3 sequence is CATQPGQGNTEAFF. The CDR3 DNA follows: TGTGCCACCCAACCAGGACAGGGGAACACTGAAGCTTTCTTT. The chain is built from TRBV24-1 and TRBJ1-1, with TRBD1 identical over 8 bases. This CDR3 is 14 amino acids long. The J segment lost 1 base and the V segment lost 9 bases, leaving 6 bases of the junction unmatched. Germline values: CDR1 KGHDR, CDR2 SFDVKD.

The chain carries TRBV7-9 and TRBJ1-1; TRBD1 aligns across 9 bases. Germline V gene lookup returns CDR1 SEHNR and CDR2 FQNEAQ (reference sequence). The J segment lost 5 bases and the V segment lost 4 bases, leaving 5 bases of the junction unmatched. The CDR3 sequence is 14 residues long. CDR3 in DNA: TGTGCCAGCAGCTACCTGACAGGGGGAACTGAAGCTTTCTTT. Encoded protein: CASSYLTGGTEAFF.

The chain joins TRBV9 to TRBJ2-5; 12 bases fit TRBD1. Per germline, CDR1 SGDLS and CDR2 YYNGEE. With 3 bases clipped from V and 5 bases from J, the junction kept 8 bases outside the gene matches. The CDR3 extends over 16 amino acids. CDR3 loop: CASSARDRGLRETQYF. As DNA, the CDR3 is TGTGCCAGCAGCGCCCGGGACAGGGGGCTAAGGGAGACCCAGTACTTC.